This TCR beta chain was sequenced for a study of shared clonotypes between healthy human individuals. CD8 cells regarded as naive lacked CD45RO, were positively chosen for CCR7, and omitted terminally differentiated effector memory CD45RA+ cells. Deep was the level at which the assay was run. The assay was immunoSEQ multiplex PCR, and TCRdb's table has in-frame clones only and misses some. There are approximately 2,000,000 clones in the sample; approximately 92% occur only once, and about 1.7% lies in the top ten. The sequencing input was naive CD8+ T cells from PBMCs. The clonotype was recovered from a man in his late teens or twenties in good health. Some clones in this sample may be carry-over from other donors' samples.

The CDR3 reads CASSTRTSGVYNEQFF. The CDR3 DNA follows: TGCGCCAGCAGCACACGGACTAGCGGAGTATACAATGAGCAGTTCTTC. The chain is built from TRBV5-1 and TRBJ2-1, with 10 bases that match TRBD2. CDR1 SGHRS and CDR2 YFSETQ come from the germline V gene. The CDR3 consists of 16 residues. Trimming took 4 bases from V and 4 from J; bases not matched to a gene: 8.